The text below deals with one T cell receptor (beta chain). Some clones are missing from TCRdb's copy, which holds only in-frame ones; the method was immunoSEQ multiplex PCR. The sample holds some 50,000 clones, just over 90% seen once. This entry belongs to a study of blood T cell repertoires in COVID-19. Study overall: The origin of the acute and convalescent COVID-19 samples was the United States, Italy and Spain.

CDR3 length: 12 residues. Germline CDR1 is MDHEN and CDR2 is SYDVKM. V lost 7 bases and J lost 12, with 16 bases in between. V and J are TRBV28 and TRBJ2-1; possibly TRBD2 for D (5 bases). The material sequenced was peripheral blood. This clonotype was sampled from a man aged 55 to 70 with COVID-19, enrolled during active disease. The CDR3 sequence is CASTVPLGGQFF. Here the CDR3 DNA reads TGTGCCAGCACAGTACCCCTCGGAGGGCAGTTCTTC. Full variable domain (rest looked up from reference TRBV28 and TRBJ2-1): DVKVTQSSRYLVKRTGEKVFLECVQDMDHENMFWYRQDPGLGLRLIYFSYDVKMKEKGDIPEGYSVSREKKERFSLILESASTNQTSMYLCASTVPLGGQFFGPGTRLTVL.